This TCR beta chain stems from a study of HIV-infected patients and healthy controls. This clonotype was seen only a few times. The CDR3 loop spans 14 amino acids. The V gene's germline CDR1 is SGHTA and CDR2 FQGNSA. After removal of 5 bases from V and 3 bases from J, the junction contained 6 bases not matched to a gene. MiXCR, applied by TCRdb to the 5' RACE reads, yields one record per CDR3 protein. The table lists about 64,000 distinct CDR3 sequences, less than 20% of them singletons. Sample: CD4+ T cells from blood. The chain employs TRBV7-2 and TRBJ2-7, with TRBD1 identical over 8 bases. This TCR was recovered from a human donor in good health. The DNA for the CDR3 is TGTGCCAGCAGCATAGGACAGGGCAACTACGAGCAGTACTTC. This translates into CASSIGQGNYEQYF.